This passage covers 30 T cell receptor beta chains from one sample sequenced in a study of T cell clones after liver transplantation. The repertoire was sequenced with immunoSEQ multiplex PCR; TCRdb's copy has only in-frame clones and lacks some. The table includes over 100,000 clones, 75% to 90% detected once. This material consisted of CD4+ T cells from blood, taken before liver transplant. These receptors all stem from a human donor who received a liver transplant.

This clone was recorded at least ten times. Other DNA sequences in this specimen translate into the identical CDR3. The rearrangement uses TRBV2 and TRBJ1-4; no firm D call. This CDR3 is 12 amino acids long. CDR1 is SNHLY and CDR2 is FYNNEI in the germline V gene. V gave up 4 bases and J gave up 3 bases, with 3 bases separating them. CDR3 DNA: TGTGCCAGCAGTGGAGCTAATGAAAAACTGTTTTTT. Its translation is CASSGANEKLFF. The whole variable domain, remainder taken from reference TRBV2 and TRBJ1-4, is EPEVTQTPSHQVTQMGQEVILRCVPISNHLYFYWYRQILGQKVEFLVSFYNNEISEKSEIFDDQFSVERPDGSNFTLKIRSTKLEDSAMYFCASSGANEKLFFGSGTQLSVL.

A remark on this clone: In the same sample, other DNA sequences code for this CDR3. The chain carries TRBV5-1 and TRBJ2-7; no definite D call. Trimming took 4 bases from V and 3 from J, leaving 5 bases between them. The CDR3 has 11 residues. From germline, CDR1 is SGHRS and CDR2 YFSETQ. CDR3 protein: CASSLDYEQYF. The DNA for the CDR3 is TGCGCCAGCAGCCTAGACTACGAGCAGTACTTC.

The V call is TRBV7-3, the J call TRBJ2-7; 7 bases align to TRBD1. Germline values: CDR1 SGHTA, CDR2 FQGTGA. Trimming removed 1 base from V and 3 bases from J; junction bases left unmatched: 9. The CDR3 extends over 16 amino acids. The CDR3 protein is CASSLSSTGLLYEQYF. The DNA of the CDR3 is TGTGCCAGCAGCTTAAGTTCGACAGGGCTCCTCTACGAGCAGTACTTC.

The chain links TRBV7-2 to TRBJ1-5; possibly TRBD1 for D (6 bases). Germline values: CDR1 SGHTA, CDR2 FQGNSA. CDR3 length: 15 amino acids. With 4 bases removed from V and 0 bases from J, the gap between germline ends came to 10 bases. The CDR3 loop reads CASSYTGLSNQPQHF. CDR3 sequence (DNA): TGTGCCAGCAGCTATACAGGGCTTAGCAATCAGCCCCAGCATTTT.

This clone was observed a single time. The chain joins TRBV28 to TRBJ1-2; tentative D call: TRBD1 (5 bases). The CDR3 runs 14 residues. CDR1 is MDHEN, CDR2 SYDVKM, per germline. Trimming removed 4 bases from V and 2 bases from J, with 11 bases in between. CDR3 sequence: CASSSNRRNYGYTF. The CDR3 DNA reads TGTGCCAGCAGTTCTAACAGGAGAAACTATGGCTACACCTTC.

The V gene is TRBV29-1, the J gene TRBJ1-4, with a tentative D call TRBD1 (5 bases). The CDR3 sequence is 13 residues long. The germline V gene has CDR1 SQVTM and CDR2 ANQGSEA. Trimming removed 4 bases from V and 2 bases from J, with 8 bases in between. CDR3 sequence (DNA): TGCAGCGTTGCAGGGTCGACTAATGAAAAACTGTTTTTT. This translates into CSVAGSTNEKLFF.

This chain links TRBV7-6 with TRBJ2-6, with D possibly being TRBD1 (7 bases). The germline V and J ends were trimmed by 5 bases and 0 bases, with 11 bases remaining between them. The CDR3 is 16 residues long. Germline V gene lookup returns CDR1 SGHVS and CDR2 FNYEAQ. CDR3 coding DNA: TGTGCCAGCAGCCCAGGGGGGTTCTCTGGGGCCAACGTCCTGACTTTC. It translates to CASSPGGFSGANVLTF.

The chain joins TRBV11-2 to TRBJ1-4; tentatively, D is TRBD1 (6 bases). The V gene's germline CDR1 is SGHAT and CDR2 FQNNGV. Trimming removed 5 bases from V and 7 bases from J, with 17 bases in between. The CDR3 has 15 residues. The CDR3 DNA reads TGTGCCAGCAGCCCCCGGGGAGGGGGAGGTGAAAAACTGTTTTTT. This encodes CASSPRGGGGEKLFF.

The chain links TRBV5-4 to TRBJ2-5, with 7 bases aligning to TRBD1. This CDR3 is 15 amino acids long. V dropped 4 bases and J dropped 2; count of bases not matched to a gene: 8. Germline V lookup: CDR1 SGHNT, CDR2 YYREEE (reference sequence). The CDR3 nucleotides are TGTGCCAGCAGCCCACGACAGGGCTCACAAGAGACCCAGTACTTC. Amino acid sequence: CASSPRQGSQETQYF.

The V call is TRBV21-1, the J call TRBJ2-5. TRBV21-1 is designated a pseudogene. The CDR3 runs to 17 residues. The CDR3, as DNA: TGTGCCAGCAGCAAAATCCCCCGAGATAAGGCCCGAGAGACCCAGTACTTC. This sequence encodes CASSKIPRDKARETQYF.

Regarding this clone: Other DNA sequences of this sample code for an identical CDR3. V and J are TRBV9 and TRBJ2-7, with 8 bases that match TRBD1. The V gene's germline CDR1 is SGDLS and CDR2 YYNGEE. The V segment lost 4 bases and the J segment 1 base; nucleotides outside the gene matches: 10. The CDR3 has 16 residues. The CDR3 sequence is CASSSAGTGVSYEQYF. The CDR3 coding sequence is TGTGCCAGCAGCTCGGCCGGGACAGGCGTATCCTACGAGCAGTACTTC.

The chain couples TRBV21-1 to TRBJ1-5. TRBV21-1 is a documented pseudogene. The CDR3 totals 14 residues. The CDR3 loop is CASSKSPLNQPQHF. The CDR3 bases are TGTGCCAGCAGCAAATCACCCTTGAATCAGCCCCAGCATTTT.

The chain couples TRBV9 to TRBJ2-2; 7 positions agree with TRBD2. Germline V CDR1 and CDR2: SGDLS, YYNGEE. V trimming: 0 bases; J trimming: 6 bases; junction bases outside the gene matches: 11. The CDR3 runs to 17 residues. CDR3 residues: CASSVVPGLSTAGELFF. The CDR3, as DNA: TGTGCCAGCAGCGTAGTTCCGGGACTATCAACGGCCGGGGAGCTGTTTTTT. The complete variable domain, with remaining parts taken from reference TRBV9 and TRBJ2-2, reads DSGVTQTPKHLITATGQRVTLRCSPRSGDLSVYWYQQSLDQGLQFLIQYYNGEERAKGNILERFSAQQFPDLHSELNLSSLELGDSALYFCASSVVPGLSTAGELFFGEGSRLTVL.

The chain joins TRBV7-8 to TRBJ2-7; D is unclear. Trimming stripped 5 bases from V and 4 bases from J, with 15 bases between. The CDR3 has 14 residues. Germline V gene data show CDR1 as SGHVS and CDR2 as FQNEAQ. CDR3: CASSKKVDAYEQYF. The CDR3 nucleotides are TGTGCCAGCAGCAAAAAAGTCGATGCGTACGAGCAGTACTTC.

The CDR3 DNA is TGTGCCAGCAGCCACGGGGGAGGCGGGGGCCCAGACACTGAAGCTTTCTTT. The encoded protein is CASSHGGGGGPDTEAFF. The chain links TRBV9 to TRBJ1-1, with a weak D call TRBD1 (6 bases). Germline V gives CDR1 SGDLS, CDR2 YYNGEE. V lost 4 bases and J 3 bases, leaving 22 bases between the germline ends. The CDR3 consists of 17 residues.

This clone came up once. In DNA, the CDR3 is TGTGCCAGCAGCGGGGCGGGTAGGGACACTGAAGCTTTCTTT. Translating gives CASSGAGRDTEAFF. This chain connects TRBV9 to TRBJ1-1, with D hard to call. The germline gives CDR1 SGDLS, CDR2 YYNGEE. V was cut by 3 bases and J by 3 bases, with 12 bases left in between. There are 14 residues in the CDR3.

V usage is TRBV5-6 and J usage is TRBJ1-6; the D is unclear. The CDR3 has 16 residues. The V gene's germline CDR1 is SGHDT and CDR2 YYEEEE. The ends were cut back, 1 base at V and 0 bases at J, with 8 bases in the middle. Here the CDR3 reads CASSLRESSYNSPLHF. For the CDR3, the DNA is TGTGCCAGCAGCTTGAGGGAGAGCTCCTATAATTCACCCCTCCACTTT.

This clone was seen more than once but under ten times. The V call is TRBV9, the J call TRBJ1-1; D possibly corresponds to TRBD1 (5 bases). V was pared by 0 bases and J by 5 bases, with 23 bases between. Germline V gene data show CDR1 as SGDLS and CDR2 as YYNGEE. The CDR3 spans 18 residues. The CDR3 here is CASSVAGAGHTRGTEAFF. CDR3 nucleotide sequence: TGTGCCAGCAGCGTAGCTGGGGCAGGTCACACACGGGGAACTGAAGCTTTCTTT.

This chain connects TRBV5-8 to TRBJ2-7; 7 positions match TRBD1. V lost 1 base and J lost 1; bases outside the gene matches: 14. CDR3 size: 18 residues. Germline V gene sequence: CDR1 SGHTS, CDR2 YDEGEE. CDR3 sequence: CASSLLLARQGLSYEQYF. The CDR3 nucleotides are TGTGCCAGCAGCTTGTTATTAGCCCGACAGGGATTATCCTACGAGCAGTACTTC.

The V and J genes are TRBV5-1 and TRBJ1-2; 9 nucleotides line up with TRBD1. The length of the CDR3 is 14 residues. Germline assignment: CDR1 SGHRS and CDR2 YFSETQ. The J segment lost 6 bases and the V segment lost 2 bases, leaving 5 bases of the junction unmatched. In DNA form, the CDR3 reads TGCGCCAGCAGCTTAGGACAGGGGAGCGATGGCTACACCTTC. Translated, it gives CASSLGQGSDGYTF.

This clone has a single count. This chain links TRBV19 with TRBJ2-7; a weak D match, TRBD2 (5 bases). The length of the CDR3 is 13 residues. Trimming left V 5 bases short and J 4 bases short, with 12 bases between. Germline V gene sequence: CDR1 LNHDA, CDR2 SQIVND (reference sequence). The CDR3 coding sequence is TGTGCCAGTAGTGGCCCGGGGTTTTACGAGCAGTACTTC. Its translation: CASSGPGFYEQYF.

J is TRBJ1-1 and V is TRBV28; D is possibly TRBD1 (6 bases). Germline CDR1 reads MDHEN; CDR2 reads SYDVKM. V gave up 2 bases and J gave up 3 bases, with 16 bases separating them. This CDR3 has 16 residues. The CDR3 bases are TGTGCCAGCAGTTTAGGGGGGGGCTCCTGGGACACTGAAGCTTTCTTT. This encodes CASSLGGGSWDTEAFF.

In regard to this clone: Given a much more abundant clone one base away, this may be a read error. The gene calls are TRBV6-6 and TRBJ1-5, with D maybe TRBD1 (6 bases). The DNA end is a closer match to TRBJ2-3, so the J assignment may be wrong. The CDR3 consists of 14 residues. Germline CDR1 is MNHNY and CDR2 is SVGAGI (reference sequence). The CDR3 region has the DNA TGTGCCAGCAGTTACGGACAGAACAATCAGCCCCAGTATTTT. As protein: CASSYGQNNQPQYF.

This clone appeared once. The chain joins TRBV6-1 to TRBJ1-6; unclear D gene. Germline V gives CDR1 MNHNS, CDR2 SASEGT. This CDR3 has 15 amino acids. The V and J ends lost 3 bases and 7 bases respectively, with 13 bases between them. The CDR3 DNA sequence: TGTGCCAGCAGTGACTTTCAGACTCCAAATTCACCCCTCCACTTT. It is translated as CASSDFQTPNSPLHF.

V and J are TRBV11-2 and TRBJ1-2; D uncertain. This CDR3 contains 14 residues. V lost 7 bases and J 2 bases, leaving 14 bases between the germline ends. Per the germline V gene, CDR1 is SGHAT and CDR2 is FQNNGV. The CDR3 DNA is TGTGCCAGCACCCGCCAAGGAGGGAACTATGGCTACACCTTC. As protein: CASTRQGGNYGYTF.

The genes are TRBV28 and TRBJ2-7; D might be TRBD2 (5 bases). CDR1 and CDR2 from the germline V gene are MDHEN and SYDVKM. This CDR3 region has 15 residues. V shed 6 bases and J shed 5 bases, with 20 bases lying between them. The CDR3 nucleotides are TGTGCCAGCAGGCCAGAACTAGGGCGAACGAACGAGCAGTACTTC. It is translated as CASRPELGRTNEQYF.

The CDR3 DNA follows: TGTGCCAGCAGTTTCTCCAGGCCCTATGGCTACACCTTC. Its protein product is CASSFSRPYGYTF. The chain joins TRBV28 to TRBJ1-2, with no clear D. Trimming took off 3 bases at V and 4 bases at J, with 9 bases between the two ends. CDR3 length equals 13 residues. Germline V CDR1 and CDR2: MDHEN, SYDVKM.

The chain uses TRBV28 and TRBJ2-1; D unresolved. The CDR3 runs 12 residues. Germline CDR1 MDHEN, CDR2 SYDVKM. V was pared by 7 bases and J by 6 bases, with 10 bases between. Written as DNA, the CDR3 is TGTGCCAGCACGGGCAGTTTCAATGAGCAGTTCTTC. Translated: CASTGSFNEQFF. Based on the CDR3 plus reference TRBV28 and TRBJ2-1, the full variable domain is DVKVTQSSRYLVKRTGEKVFLECVQDMDHENMFWYRQDPGLGLRLIYFSYDVKMKEKGDIPEGYSVSREKKERFSLILESASTNQTSMYLCASTGSFNEQFFGPGTRLTVL.

This chain links TRBV6-5 with TRBJ2-7; D remains unclear. The V gene lost 4 bases and the J gene lost 0 bases, with 10 bases spanning the gap. CDR1 MNHEY and CDR2 SVGAGI come from the germline V gene. The CDR3 consists of 14 residues. The CDR3 DNA reads as TGTGCCAGCAGTTTGCACGGAGACTCCTACGAGCAGTACTTC. It specifies CASSLHGDSYEQYF.

The chain uses TRBV6-5 and TRBJ1-1; the D is unclear. V was clipped by 6 bases and J by 1 base, with 9 bases between them. This CDR3 region has 13 residues. CDR1 and CDR2 (germline): MNHEY, SVGAGI. The CDR3 spells CASRNPQNTEAFF. CDR3 sequence (DNA): TGTGCCAGCAGAAATCCCCAGAACACTGAAGCTTTCTTT.